This T cell receptor (beta chain) emerged from a study of neurological immune-mediated disorders. This clonotype was counted only a few times. Time point here: longitudinal time-point 3. TCRdb reanalysed the 5' RACE reads using MiXCR and keeps one entry per CDR3 protein. The sample lists around 53,000 distinct CDR3 sequences; approximately 8.4% were seen once. Germline CDR1 reads MNHEY; CDR2 reads SVGEGT. CDR3 length equals 14 residues. V was trimmed by 2 bases and J by 3 bases, leaving 8 bases between them. This clonotype was sampled from a woman aged 40 to 50 in good health. The sequencing sample was made of PBMCs. The chain combines TRBV6-2 or TRBV6-3 with TRBJ1-5; D uncertain. The chain's CDR3 is CASSYSGDNQPQHF. The CDR3 coding sequence is TGTGCCAGCAGTTACAGCGGGGACAATCAGCCCCAGCATTTT.